The present T cell receptor (beta chain) was sequenced within a study of blood T cell repertoires in COVID-19. The wider study: Specimens from acute and convalescent COVID-19 originated in the United States, Italy and Spain. PBMCs, B-cell-depleted T cells, or T cells provided the cDNA or gDNA that made up the material.

Enrollees, roughly 18 to 89 years old, lived in around 23 US areas. Among Cohort 3 donors, those recovered had two negative PCRs, clearance, or symptom resolution. Generated by immunoSEQ multiplex PCR, the TCRdb table keeps only in-frame clones and is missing some. The top ten hold less than 20% of the sample, which has 250,000 to 350,000 clones, roughly 90% seen once. The CDR3 has 15 amino acids. CDR1 is SEHNR, CDR2 FQNEAQ, per germline (reference sequence). The ends lost 1 base at V and 3 bases at J; junction bases unmatched: 3. Sequences were obtained from PBMCs or T cells enriched from blood (not recorded which). This TCR derives from a young woman who had recovered from COVID-19. The V gene is TRBV7-9, the J gene TRBJ1-2, with TRBD1 matching 9 bases. The CDR3 nucleotides read TGTGCCAGCAGCTTAGGGGACAGGGTTCACTATGGCTACACCTTC. Translation gives CASSLGDRVHYGYTF. Filled out from reference TRBV7-9 and TRBJ1-2, the complete variable domain reads DTGVSQNPRHKITKRGQNVTFRCDPISEHNRLYWYRQTLGQGPEFLTYFQNEAQLEKSRLLSDRFSAERPKGSFSTLEIQRTEQGDSAMYLCASSLGDRVHYGYTFGSGTRLTVV.